This T cell receptor (beta chain) derives from a study of blood T cell repertoires in COVID-19. Study-level background: In each case, the material was cDNA or gDNA derived from T cells, B-cell-depleted T cells, or PBMCs.

This clone was observed once. CDR3 length: 12 residues. V was clipped by 6 bases and J by 8 bases; unmatched bases: 3. Germline CDR1 is MNHEY and CDR2 is SVGAGI. Profiled with immunoSEQ multiplex PCR; TCRdb holds only in-frame clones, not every one. The data show 150,000 to 200,000 clones, roughly 81% seen once. The rearrangement uses TRBV6-5 and TRBJ1-2; TRBD1 matches 10 bases. Sequenced sample: peripheral blood. The source of this sequence is a woman aged 80 or over with COVID-19, enrolled during active disease. The CDR3 spells CASRTGGTGYTF. In DNA, the CDR3 is TGTGCCAGCAGGACAGGGGGCACGGGCTACACCTTC.